What follows are 14 T cell receptor beta chains derived from one specimen sequenced in a study of T cell repertoires in aging, cancer and after chemotherapy (dated by TCRdb to about 2019). For sequencing, an Illumina MiSeq was employed. Multiplex touch-down PCR with a mixed TRB-A/B primer pool was used to amplify rearranged TRB sequences covering the V, D and J segments. TCRdb's own reprocessing of the public reads used fastp at Q25 and MiXCR and kept productive beta chains. Rows matching on CDR3 protein sequence are summarized as one entry with the most common DNA and genes. Counted in this sample were approximately 4,600 distinct CDR3 sequences; 20% to 25% of them appeared once. The ten largest clones represent just over 9% of the sample. Instead of sorted cells or RNA, genomic DNA extracted from peripheral blood served as the source for amplifying TCR beta rearrangements. The specimen was blood. These receptors came from a human donor in good health. The donor label of this sample is uncertain.

By frequency in the sample, this clonotype is medium-sized (0.01 to 0.1%). This chain joins TRBV29-1 and TRBJ1-5; 11 bases are a match to TRBD1. The CDR3 has 14 amino acids. After removal of 4 bases from V and 4 bases from J, the junction contained 3 bases not matched to a gene. Germline values: CDR1 SQVTM, CDR2 ANQGSEA. CDR3 in DNA: TGCAGCGTTGGGACAGGGGGCCGGAATCAGCCCCAGCATTTT. Its protein product is CSVGTGGRNQPQHF.

By sample fraction, this clonotype is medium-sized (0.01 to 0.1%). This chain joins TRBV11-3 and TRBJ2-1; D remains ambiguous. The CDR3 totals 12 residues. Germline V CDR1 and CDR2: SGHNT, YENEEA. The V end was cut by 5 bases, the J end by 8 bases, with 10 bases between. This CDR3 is CASSPTLYEQFF. CDR3 nucleotides: TGTGCCAGCAGCCCCACCTTATATGAGCAGTTCTTC.

By share, this clonotype ranks as medium-sized. The V gene is TRBV30, the J gene TRBJ2-7; TRBD1 is a possible D gene (6 bases). Germline assignment: CDR1 GTSNPN and CDR2 SVGIG (reference sequence). The CDR3 consists of 14 residues. V shed 3 bases and J shed 5 bases, with 17 bases lying between them. The CDR3 sequence: CAWRVGRGINEQYF. The DNA for the CDR3 is TGTGCCTGGAGGGTGGGCAGGGGAATCAACGAGCAGTACTTC.

CDR3 sequence: CASLPGQAYEQYF. The CDR3 DNA is TGTGCCAGTCTCCCCGGACAGGCCTACGAGCAGTACTTC. The genes are TRBV19 and TRBJ2-7, with 7 bases aligning to TRBD1. With 8 bases clipped from V and 2 bases from J, the junction kept 6 bases outside the gene matches. There are 13 residues in the CDR3. Germline V gene data show CDR1 as LNHDA and CDR2 as SQIVND (reference sequence).

Relative to its sample, this clonotype is medium-sized. The rearrangement links TRBV5-6 to TRBJ2-2, with D perhaps matching TRBD1 or TRBD2 (6 bases each). V lost 0 bases, J lost 2 bases, and 8 bases lay in between. CDR1 SGHDT and CDR2 YYEEEE come from the germline V gene. CDR3 size: 15 residues. CDR3 in DNA: TGTGCCAGCAGCTTGGCGGGGGCTAACACCGGGGAGCTGTTTTTT. Translated: CASSLAGANTGELFF.

In its sample, this clonotype was seen many times. The V gene is TRBV18, the J gene TRBJ2-7; a weak D match, TRBD1 (6 bases). In germline, CDR1 is KGHSH, CDR2 LQKENI. V was cut by 1 base and J by 2 bases, with 12 bases left in between. The CDR3 is 15 residues long. The CDR3 sequence is CASSPQDSVPYEQYF. The CDR3 bases are TGTGCCAGCTCACCACAGGACAGCGTTCCCTACGAGCAGTACTTC.

This clonotype was recorded at least ten times. The J gene is TRBJ1-1, the V gene TRBV6-6; TRBD1 might be the D (6 bases). CDR3 length: 14 amino acids. The germline V gene encodes CDR1 MNHNY and CDR2 SVGAGI (reference sequence). Trimming took 2 bases from V and 3 from J, leaving 10 bases between them. In DNA, the CDR3 is TGTGCCAGCAGTTACGAACAGGGTGACACTGAAGCTTTCTTT. Its protein is CASSYEQGDTEAFF.

V usage is TRBV20-1 and J usage is TRBJ2-3; D is ambiguous. CDR3 size: 14 residues. V was cut by 4 bases and J by 0 bases, with 11 bases left in between. Germline lookup yields CDR1 DFQATT and CDR2 SNEGSKA (reference sequence). In DNA, the CDR3 is TGCAGTGCTAAGAGCCCTACTAGCACAGATACGCAGTATTTT. Protein product: CSAKSPTSTDTQYF.

By share of the sample, this clonotype is medium-sized. V is TRBV19 and J is TRBJ2-2; 7 bases match TRBD2. The ends lost 0 bases at V and 15 bases at J; junction bases unmatched: 7. Germline CDR1 LNHDA, CDR2 SQIVND (reference sequence). The CDR3 consists of 13 residues. CDR3 residues: CASSIEATGGLFF. In nucleotides, the CDR3 is TGTGCCAGTAGTATAGAGGCAACCGGGGGGTTGTTTTTT.

Sample share makes this clonotype medium-sized. DNA for the CDR3: TGTGCCAGCTCACCGCGACAGGGGACCTACGAGCAGTACTTC. Protein sequence: CASSPRQGTYEQYF. This rearrangement joins TRBV18 to TRBJ2-7, with 8 bases identical to TRBD1. The V gene's germline CDR1 is KGHSH and CDR2 LQKENI. The CDR3 runs 14 residues. J lost 2 bases, V lost 3 bases, and 3 bases had no gene match. Supplemented by reference TRBV18 and TRBJ2-7, the full variable domain reads NAGVMQNPRHLVRRRGQEARLRCSPMKGHSHVYWYRQLPEEGLKFMVYLQKENIIDESGMPKERFSAEFPKEGPSILRIQQVVRGDSAAYFCASSPRQGTYEQYFGPGTRLTVT.

This clonotype is termed large. The chain has TRBV29-1 and TRBJ2-1; TRBD2 is a possible D gene (6 bases). CDR1 is SQVTM and CDR2 is ANQGSEA in the germline V gene. The CDR3 spans 11 residues. Trimming cost V 3 bases and J 16 bases, with 16 bases left between them. The CDR3 nucleotides are TGCAGCGTTGACGCGGTGGGAGGTTTTTTCTTC. This encodes CSVDAVGGFFF.

This clonotype ranks as medium-sized. V usage is TRBV6-5 and J usage is TRBJ2-3; possibly TRBD1 or TRBD2 for D (5 bases each). The CDR3 sequence is 14 residues long. The ends were cut back, 5 bases at V and 8 bases at J, with 17 bases in the middle. The germline V gene encodes CDR1 MNHEY and CDR2 SVGAGI. The DNA for the CDR3 is TGTGCCAGCAGTGCCGGGACGGTACTAATTACGCAGTATTTT. Translating gives CASSAGTVLITQYF.

The genes are TRBV10-1 and TRBJ2-7; 12 bases map to TRBD2. The CDR3 consists of 14 residues. V was pared by 7 bases and J by 2 bases, with 3 bases of the junction left unmatched. The germline CDR1 and CDR2 sequences are WNHNN and SYGVQD (reference sequence). CDR3 in DNA: TGCGCCAGCACCGGGACTAGCGGGCCCTACGAGCAGTACTTC. It yields the protein CASTGTSGPYEQYF.

J is TRBJ2-1 and V is TRBV4-1; D unresolved. Germline V gives CDR1 MGHRA, CDR2 YSYEKL. The V end lost 4 bases, the J end lost 6 bases, and 10 bases lay between the germline ends. The CDR3 runs 13 residues. As DNA, the CDR3 is TGCGCCAGCAGCCCCTCCTGGCGCAATGAGCAGTTCTTC. Amino acid sequence: CASSPSWRNEQFF.